This entry describes one T cell receptor beta chain. Its antigen is not yet known. The record has no base qualities; no much larger clone is one base away. The CDR3 has 14 amino acids, counting the end cysteine and phenylalanine. Only CDR3 DNA is held: 42 bases, read in frame from base 1. The germline ends are 11 bases apart after V is trimmed by 3 bases and J by 1 base. CDR1 and CDR2 are read off the germline V gene as SQVTM and ANQGSEA. These data originate in a study of blood T cell repertoires in COVID-19 (dated by TCRdb to about 2020). Looking at the study overall: The collaborator samples originated in the United States, Italy and Spain and spanned the acute and convalescent phases of COVID-19. The material from the prospective study consisted of cDNA or gDNA derived from T cells, B-cell-depleted T cells, or PBMCs. Subjects who had been exposed to COVID-19, were actively infected with it, or had recovered from it provided the deeply sampled blood TCRbeta repertoires that made up the dataset. Samples were obtained from the ongoing ImmuneRACE study (first 160 participants) and from some 1,200 subjects provided by 6 global collaborators. A freely available public database, intended as a resource for researchers studying the immune response to SARS-CoV-2, is where the repertoires were released. Nearly every sample came with metadata listing a de-identified subject ID, COVID-19 status, age in years and sex. Where available, HLA class I and class II types were obtained from metadata supplied by the sample provider rather than from assay-based typing.

The immunoSEQ Assay, a bias-controlled multiplex PCR, was used to amplify TCRbeta CDR3 regions from genomic DNA. Per the original workflow: Nucleated cell counts per sample were estimated from amplification of reference gene primers within the assay. To quantify the absolute abundance of each unique TCRbeta CDR3 rearrangement, sequence reads were collapsed and filtered. For each sample, productive Simpson clonality was calculated as the square root of Simpson's diversity index across productive rearrangements. TCRdb mirrors the immuneACCESS table, restricted to in-frame sequences. Some clones are absent from its copies; in checked studies, under half trace to an unresolved V gene, and the reason for the others is unknown. Clone size and V and J calls were adopted from that table, with D and trimming inferred from the DNA. The sample records roughly 62,000 clones, over 70% of which are singletons. The ten largest clones add up to around 9.6% of the sample.

One collaborating source in Seattle enrolled patients during active infection and followed them longitudinally through the course of disease. Collaborating institutions collected whole blood in K2EDTA tubes following their own protocols. For TCRbeta analysis, collaborators shipped samples in one of three forms: frozen whole blood, isolated PBMCs, or DNA extracted from either of those sample types. The paper as a whole reports these results and caveats: The quantity of clinical and demographic metadata differed by source and by participant and was supplied without curation.

The chain is made from TRBV29-1 and TRBJ2-3; possibly the D gene is TRBD2, per 6 matching bases. This receptor was obtained from a man aged 25 to 45 with COVID-19, enrolled during active disease. Material for sequencing was peripheral blood. At the DNA level, the sequence is TGCAGCGTTGAGCGGGGCGTTGGCACAGATACGCAGTATTTT. Protein translation: CSVERGVGTDTQYF.